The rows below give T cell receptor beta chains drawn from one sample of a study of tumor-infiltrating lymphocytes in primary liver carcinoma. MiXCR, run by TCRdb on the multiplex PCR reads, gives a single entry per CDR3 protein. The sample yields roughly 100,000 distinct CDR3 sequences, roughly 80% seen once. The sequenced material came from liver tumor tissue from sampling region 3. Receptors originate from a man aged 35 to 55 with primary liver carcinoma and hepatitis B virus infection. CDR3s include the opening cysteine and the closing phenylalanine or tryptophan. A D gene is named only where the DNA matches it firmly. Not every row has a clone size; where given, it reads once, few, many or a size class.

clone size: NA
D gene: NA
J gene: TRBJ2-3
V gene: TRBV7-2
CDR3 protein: CASSLNRGDTQYF
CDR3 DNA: TGTGCCAGCAGCTTAAACCGGGGGGATACGCAGTATTTT

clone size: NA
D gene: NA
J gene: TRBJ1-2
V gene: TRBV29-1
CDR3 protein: CSARTASCYTF
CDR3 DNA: TGCAGCGCCCGGACCGCAAGCTGCTATACCTTC

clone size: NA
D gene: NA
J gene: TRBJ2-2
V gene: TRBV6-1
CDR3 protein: CASSELPTSLPGELFF
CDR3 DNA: TGTGCCAGCAGTGAACTCCCCACGAGCTTACCCGGGGAGCTGTTTTTC

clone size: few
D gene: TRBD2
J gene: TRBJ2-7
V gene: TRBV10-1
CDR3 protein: CASSGEISGYEQYF
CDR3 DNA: TGCGCCAGCAGTGGGGAGATTAGCGGGTACGAGCAGTACTTC

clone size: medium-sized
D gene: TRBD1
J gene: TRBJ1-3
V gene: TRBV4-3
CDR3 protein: CASSQAPGQGAGNTIYF
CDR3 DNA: TGCGCCAGCAGCCAAGCACCGGGACAGGGGGCTGGAAACACCATATATTTT

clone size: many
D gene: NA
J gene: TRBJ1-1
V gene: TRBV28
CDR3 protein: CASSWSSRTTTEAFF
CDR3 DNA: TGTGCCAGCAGTTGGTCATCTAGAACGACCACTGAAGCTTTCTTT

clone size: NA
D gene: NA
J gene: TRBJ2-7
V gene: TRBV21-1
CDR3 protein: CGSSKESGRGGADEQYF
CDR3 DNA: TGTGGCAGCAGCAAAGAAAGTGGTAGGGGAGGGGCAGACGAGCAGTACTTC

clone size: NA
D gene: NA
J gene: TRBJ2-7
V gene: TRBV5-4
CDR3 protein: CDSSKDRRLYEQYF
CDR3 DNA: TGTGACAGCAGCAAAGACAGGAGGCTATACGAGCAGTACTTC

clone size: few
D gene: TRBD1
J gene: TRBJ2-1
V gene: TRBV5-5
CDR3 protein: CTSSLHVDRGLGNEQFF
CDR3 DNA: TGTACTAGCAGCTTACACGTGGACAGGGGCCTTGGTAATGAGCAGTTCTTC

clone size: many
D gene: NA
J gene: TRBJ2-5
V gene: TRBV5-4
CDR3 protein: CASSLIGSLGETQYF
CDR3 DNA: TGTGCCAGCAGCTTGATTGGGTCTCTCGGGGAGACCCAGTACTTC

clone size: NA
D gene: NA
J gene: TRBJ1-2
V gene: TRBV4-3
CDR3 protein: CASSQDLGGRSGYTF
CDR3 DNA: TGCGCCAGCAGCCAAGATCTGGGGGGTCGGAGTGGTTACACCTTC

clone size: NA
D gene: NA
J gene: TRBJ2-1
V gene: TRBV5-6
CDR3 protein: CASSLRLEALNEQFF
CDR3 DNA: TGTGCTAGCAGCTTGCGGCTAGAGGCCTTAAATGAGCAGTTCTTC

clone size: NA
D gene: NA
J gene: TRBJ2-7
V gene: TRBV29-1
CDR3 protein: CSTIASGTGTPYEQYF
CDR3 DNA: TGCAGCACCATAGCATCTGGGACCGGCACTCCCTACGAGCAGTACTTC

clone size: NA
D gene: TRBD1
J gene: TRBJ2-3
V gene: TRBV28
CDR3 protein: CASSYDRVQQQDTYYF
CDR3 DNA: TGTGCCAGCAGCTACGACAGGGTGCAGCAGCAGGATACGTACTATTTT

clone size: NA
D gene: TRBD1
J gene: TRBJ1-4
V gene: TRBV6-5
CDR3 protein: CASKVGETGVEILFF
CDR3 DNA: TGTGCCAGCAAAGTCGGTGAAACAGGGGTTGAAATACTGTTTTTT

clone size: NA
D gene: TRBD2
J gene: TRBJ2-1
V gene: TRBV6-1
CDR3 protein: CAGEEGLSIKQFF
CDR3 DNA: TGTGCCGGCGAGGAGGGACTAAGCATTAAGCAGTTCTTC

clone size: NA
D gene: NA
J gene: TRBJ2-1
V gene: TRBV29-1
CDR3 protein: CSVRATWPHLVYEQFF
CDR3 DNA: TGCAGCGTTCGGGCGACTTGGCCCCATTTGGTGTATGAGCAGTTCTTC

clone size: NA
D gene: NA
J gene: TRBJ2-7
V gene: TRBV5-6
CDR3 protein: CACSLGAGSYERYF
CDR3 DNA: TGTGCCTGCAGCTTGGGAGCAGGTTCCTACGAGCGGTACTTC

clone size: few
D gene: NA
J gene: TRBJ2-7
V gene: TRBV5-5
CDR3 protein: CASSLVPHEGEQYF
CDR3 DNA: TGTGCCAGCAGTTTGGTTCCACATGAAGGAGAGCAGTACTTC

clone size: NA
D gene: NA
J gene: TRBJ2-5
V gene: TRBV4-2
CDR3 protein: CASSAGRGTVEETQYF
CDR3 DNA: TGTGCCAGCAGCGCTGGAAGGGGTACGGTGGAAGAGACCCAGTACTTC

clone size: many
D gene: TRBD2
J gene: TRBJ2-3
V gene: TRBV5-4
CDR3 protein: CASTATKLTSGRGSTQYF
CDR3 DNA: TGTGCCAGCACCGCTACCAAATTGACTAGCGGGAGGGGGAGTACGCAGTATTTT

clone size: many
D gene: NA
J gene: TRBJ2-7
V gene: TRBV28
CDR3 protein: CASSYRTDLYF
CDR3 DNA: TGTGCCAGCAGCTATAGGACAGATTTGTACTTC

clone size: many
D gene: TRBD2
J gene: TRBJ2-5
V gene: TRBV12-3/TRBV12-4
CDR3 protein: CASSLSGGRNEETQYF
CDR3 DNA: TGTGCCAGCAGTTTATCAGGCGGGAGAAACGAAGAGACCCAGTACTTC

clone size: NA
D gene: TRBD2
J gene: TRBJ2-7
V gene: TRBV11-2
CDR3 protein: CAGSLREGRTSGLRSYEQYF
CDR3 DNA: TGTGCCGGTAGCTTGAGGGAGGGGAGGACTAGCGGGCTCAGATCCTACGAGCAGTACTTC

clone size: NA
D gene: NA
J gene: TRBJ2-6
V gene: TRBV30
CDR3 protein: CAWRRKGRSGTNVLTF
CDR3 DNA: TGTGCCTGGAGACGGAAGGGTAGATCTGGGACCAACGTCCTGACTTTC

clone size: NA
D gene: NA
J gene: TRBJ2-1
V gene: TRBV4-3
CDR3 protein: CHSSQDRSGFHYEQFF
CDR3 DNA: TGCCACAGCAGCCAAGATAGGAGCGGGTTTCACTATGAGCAGTTCTTC

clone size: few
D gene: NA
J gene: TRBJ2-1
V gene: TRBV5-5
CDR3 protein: CANSRSGPSYNEQFF
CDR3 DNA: TGTGCTAACAGCCGAAGCGGTCCTTCCTACAATGAGCAGTTCTTC

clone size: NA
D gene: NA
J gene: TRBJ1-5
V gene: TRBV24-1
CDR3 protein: CATSDRDTGQLQHF
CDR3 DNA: TGTGCTACCAGTGACCGGGACACAGGACAGCTCCAGCATTTT

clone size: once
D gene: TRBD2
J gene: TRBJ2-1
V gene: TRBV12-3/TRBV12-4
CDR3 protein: CVGSLETSGSLPSYNEQFF
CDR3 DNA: TGTGTCGGCAGTTTAGAAACTAGCGGGTCGCTGCCCTCCTACAATGAGCAGTTCTTC

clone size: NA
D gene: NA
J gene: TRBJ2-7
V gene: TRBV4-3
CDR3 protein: CASCQDRGAGDEQCF
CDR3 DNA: TGCGCCAGCTGCCAAGATAGGGGGGCGGGAGACGAGCAGTGCTTT

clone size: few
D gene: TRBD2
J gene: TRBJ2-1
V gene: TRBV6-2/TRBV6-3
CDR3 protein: CVSEGSGRTEQFF
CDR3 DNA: TGTGTCAGCGAGGGAAGCGGGAGGACCGAGCAGTTCTTC

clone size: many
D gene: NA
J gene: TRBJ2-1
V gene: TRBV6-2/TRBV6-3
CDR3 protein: CANSYQLGSEQFF
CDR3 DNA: TGTGCCAACAGTTACCAGTTGGGCAGTGAGCAGTTCTTC

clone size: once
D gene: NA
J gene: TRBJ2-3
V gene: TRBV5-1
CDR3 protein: CASSLASARSDTQYF
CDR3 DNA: TGCGCCAGCAGCTTGGCCAGCGCCAGGTCAGATACGCAGTATTTT

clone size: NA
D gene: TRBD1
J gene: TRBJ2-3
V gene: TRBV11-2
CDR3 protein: CTSSPWTGEDTDTQYF
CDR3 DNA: TGTACCAGCAGCCCGTGGACAGGGGAGGACACAGATACGCAGTATTTT

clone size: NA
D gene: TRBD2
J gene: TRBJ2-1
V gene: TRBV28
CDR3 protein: CACSPLVLAGGPYNEQFF
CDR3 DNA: TGTGCCTGCAGTCCCCTCGTACTAGCGGGAGGGCCCTACAATGAGCAGTTCTTC

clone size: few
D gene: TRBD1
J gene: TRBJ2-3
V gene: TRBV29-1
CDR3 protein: CSAERTGGTDMQYF
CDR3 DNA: TGCAGCGCTGAAAGGACAGGGGGCACAGATATGCAGTATTTT

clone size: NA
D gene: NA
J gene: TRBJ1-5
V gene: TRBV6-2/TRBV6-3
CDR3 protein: CASSYRDDRNQPQHF
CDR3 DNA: TGTGCCAGCAGCTATAGGGATGACAGAAATCAGCCCCAGCATTTT

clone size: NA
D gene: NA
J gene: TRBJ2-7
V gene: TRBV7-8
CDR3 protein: CASGLSYEQYF
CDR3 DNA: TGTGCCAGCGGCTTATCATATGAGCAGTACTTC

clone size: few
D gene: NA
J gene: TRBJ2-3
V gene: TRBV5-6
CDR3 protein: CASNRDSRDTQYF
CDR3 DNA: TGTGCCAGTAACCGAGACTCTCGGGATACGCAGTATTTT

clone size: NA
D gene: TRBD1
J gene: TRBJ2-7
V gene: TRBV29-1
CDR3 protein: CSVRQGASGGQYF
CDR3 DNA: TGCAGCGTTAGACAGGGGGCGTCGGGCGGGCAGTATTTC

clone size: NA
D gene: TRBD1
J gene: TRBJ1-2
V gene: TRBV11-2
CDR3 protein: CGNSLYGTGFITF
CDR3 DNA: TGTGGCAACAGTTTATATGGGACAGGGTTTATCACCTTC

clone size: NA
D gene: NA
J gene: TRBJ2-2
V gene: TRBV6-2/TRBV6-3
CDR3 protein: CANSPSDTGELCF
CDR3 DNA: TGTGCCAACAGCCCCTCGGACACCGGGGAGCTGTGTTTT

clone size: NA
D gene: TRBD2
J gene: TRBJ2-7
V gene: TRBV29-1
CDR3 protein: CIVAGESTSGNLYEQYF
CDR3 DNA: TGCATCGTTGCGGGCGAGTCGACTAGCGGAAACCTCTACGAGCAGTACTTC

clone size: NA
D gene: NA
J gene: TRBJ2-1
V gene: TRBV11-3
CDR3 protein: CARSLGISNNEQFF
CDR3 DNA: TGTGCCAGGAGCTTAGGGATCAGCAATAATGAGCAGTTCTTC

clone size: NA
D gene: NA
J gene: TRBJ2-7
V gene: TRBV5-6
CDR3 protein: CVSSSEGSNIGMQYF
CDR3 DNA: TGTGTCAGCAGCTCGGAGGGCAGTAATATTGGCATGCAGTACTTC

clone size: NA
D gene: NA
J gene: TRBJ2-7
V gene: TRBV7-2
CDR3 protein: CASSLMLRDEQYF
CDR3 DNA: TGTGCCAGCAGCTTAATGTTAAGGGACGAGCAGTACTTC

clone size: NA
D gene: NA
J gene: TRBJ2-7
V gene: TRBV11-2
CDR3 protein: CASSPVRPTCEQYF
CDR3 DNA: TGTGCCAGCAGCCCGGTCAGGCCGACCTGCGAGCAGTACTTC

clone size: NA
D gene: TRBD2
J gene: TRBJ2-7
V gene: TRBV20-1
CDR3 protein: CSAEAGTAGLATRYQQYF
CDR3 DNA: TGCAGTGCTGAAGCCGGGACAGCGGGACTAGCCACACGATACCAGCAGTACTTC

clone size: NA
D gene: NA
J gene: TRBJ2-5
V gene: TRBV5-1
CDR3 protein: CASSFGDRSSKTQYF
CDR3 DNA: TGCGCCAGCAGCTTCGGAGATAGGAGTTCAAAGACCCAGTACTTC

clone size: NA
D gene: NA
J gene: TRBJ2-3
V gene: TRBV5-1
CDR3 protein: CASSFNDSPVTQYF
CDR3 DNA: TGCGCCAGCAGCTTTAATGATAGTCCGGTTACGCAGTATTTT

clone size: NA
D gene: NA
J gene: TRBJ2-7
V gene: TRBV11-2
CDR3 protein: CAIIRESSTYEQYF
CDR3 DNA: TGTGCCATCATCCGTGAGAGTTCCACATACGAGCAGTACTTC

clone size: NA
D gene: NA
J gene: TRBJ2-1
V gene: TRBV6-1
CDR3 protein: CVSSEEVRVVFDEQFF
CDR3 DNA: TGTGTCAGCAGTGAAGAGGTCCGAGTAGTTTTCGATGAGCAGTTCTTC

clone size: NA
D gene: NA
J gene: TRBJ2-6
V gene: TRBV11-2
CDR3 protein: CASSLLSGANVLTF
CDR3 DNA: TGTGCCAGCAGCTTACTCTCAGGGGCCAACGTCCTGACTTTC

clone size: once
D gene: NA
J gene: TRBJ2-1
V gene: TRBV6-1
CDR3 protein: CDSMGMWGEQFF
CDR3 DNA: TGTGACAGCATGGGGATGTGGGGTGAGCAGTTCTTC

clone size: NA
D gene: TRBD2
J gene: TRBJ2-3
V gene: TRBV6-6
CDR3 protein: CANSWGGSTDTQYF
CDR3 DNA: TGTGCCAACAGTTGGGGGGGTAGCACAGATACGCAGTATTTT

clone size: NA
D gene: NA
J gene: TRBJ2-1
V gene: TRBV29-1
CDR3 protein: CSVCTRGPYNEQFF
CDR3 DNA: TGCAGCGTCTGTACTAGAGGTCCCTACAATGAGCAGTTCTTC